This TCR beta chain appears in the sequencing data of a study of patients and donors after allogeneic stem cell transplantation. Losses at the gene ends were 4 bases for V and 3 bases for J; bases not matched to a gene: 14. The V gene's germline CDR1 is SGHVS and CDR2 FQNEAQ. This CDR3 is 17 amino acids long. TCRdb independently ran MiXCR on the RT-PCR reads; one entry per CDR3 protein. This sample has roughly 940,000 distinct CDR3 sequences, with roughly 18% found just once. This clonotype was counted at least ten times. The V gene is TRBV7-8, the J gene TRBJ1-2; 7 bases match TRBD1. This receptor was taken from a human donor who was either an allogeneic HSCT recipient or a stem cell or donor lymphocyte infusion donor (not recorded which). It is not recorded whose cells these are; they may come from a transplant donor. Sample: blood, either unsorted or a sorted T cell fraction (not recorded which). The CDR3 sequence is CASSSQRNRGDYYGYTF. DNA for the CDR3: TGTGCCAGCAGCTCACAGAGAAACAGGGGAGACTACTATGGCTACACCTTC.